What follows are 28 T cell receptor beta chains derived from one specimen sequenced in a study of shared clonotypes between healthy human individuals. Selected positively for CCR7 and CD45RO-negative, naive CD8 cells excluded terminally differentiated effector memory CD45RA+ cells. TCRdb's table, derived via immunoSEQ multiplex PCR, lists solely in-frame clones and lacks some. Among over 800,000 clones listed, approximately 92% were seen once. The sequencing input was naive CD8+ T cells sorted from blood. These TCRs come from a man aged 25 to 45 in good health.

The sample holds one count of this clone. The chain employs TRBV27 and TRBJ1-1; D is undetermined. The CDR3 is 13 residues long. The germline CDR1 and CDR2 sequences are MNHEY and SMNVEV (reference sequence). V was pared by 6 bases and J by 4 bases, with 12 bases between. The CDR3 is CASSLFEGTEAFF. For the CDR3, the DNA is TGTGCCAGCAGCCTGTTCGAGGGCACTGAAGCTTTCTTT.

This clone was detected only once. The V and J genes are TRBV4-3 and TRBJ1-2; tentative D call: TRBD1 (5 bases). The CDR3 totals 18 residues. Germline loops: CDR1 LGHNA, CDR2 YSLEER. V was shortened by 0 bases and J by 7 bases, with 24 bases between the two germline ends. The CDR3 loop is CASSQETPQGPPKGGYTF. The CDR3 DNA reads as TGCGCCAGCAGCCAAGAGACTCCCCAGGGCCCCCCGAAGGGTGGCTACACCTTC.

V usage is TRBV27 and J usage is TRBJ1-1, with no clear D. The V end lost 6 bases, the J end lost 0 bases, and 14 bases lay between the germline ends. The CDR3 runs 15 residues. Germline CDR1 reads MNHEY; CDR2 reads SMNVEV (reference sequence). CDR3 protein: CASSTEFALNTEAFF. The CDR3, as DNA: TGTGCCAGCAGCACAGAGTTCGCCTTGAACACTGAAGCTTTCTTT.

This clone was detected only once. V usage is TRBV19 and J usage is TRBJ1-4; D unresolved. The V end was cut by 0 bases, the J end by 5 bases, with 7 bases between. Looked up from germline, CDR1 is LNHDA and CDR2 is SQIVND (reference sequence). The CDR3 totals 14 residues. CDR3 coding DNA: TGTGCCAGTAGTATAGAGGCCCGCAATGAAAAACTGTTTTTT. As protein: CASSIEARNEKLFF.

The chain combines TRBV14 with TRBJ1-2; D remains ambiguous. Trimming removed 1 base from V and 0 bases from J, with 21 bases in between. The CDR3 sequence is 19 residues long. Per germline, CDR1 SGHDN and CDR2 FVKESK. The CDR3 protein is CASSQVHVAGRGANYGYTF. Here the CDR3 DNA reads TGTGCCAGCAGCCAAGTCCACGTCGCAGGCCGTGGGGCTAACTATGGCTACACCTTC.

This chain uses TRBV29-1 with TRBJ2-5, with a possible D match to TRBD2 (6 bases). V was shortened by 2 bases and J by 5 bases, with 18 bases between the two germline ends. CDR1 SQVTM and CDR2 ANQGSEA come from the germline V gene. CDR3 size: 15 residues. The chain's CDR3 is CSVEIGAGGAETQYF. The CDR3 DNA follows: TGCAGCGTTGAAATTGGGGCCGGAGGGGCGGAGACCCAGTACTTC.

This chain joins TRBV29-1 and TRBJ2-1, with a weak D call TRBD2 (7 bases). The germline CDR1 and CDR2 sequences are SQVTM and ANQGSEA. Between the trimmed V and J ends, which lost 7 bases and 7 bases, there was a span of 17 bases. This CDR3 has 13 amino acids. This chain's CDR3 is CSAREGESNEQFF. The CDR3 DNA follows: TGCAGCGCAAGGGAGGGGGAGTCGAATGAGCAGTTCTTC.

Only a few counts were recorded for this clone. The chain uses TRBV7-9 and TRBJ2-3; no reliable D call. The CDR3 has 14 amino acids. The ends were cut back, 5 bases at V and 9 bases at J, with 18 bases in the middle. The germline CDR1 and CDR2 sequences are SEHNR and FQNEAQ (reference sequence). CDR3 amino acids: CASSLSTLLETQYF. The CDR3 coding sequence is TGTGCCAGCAGCCTCAGCACCCTCCTAGAGACGCAGTATTTT.

Note on this clone: This sample includes further DNA sequences coding for the same CDR3. This chain links TRBV29-1 with TRBJ2-1, with 10 bases aligning to TRBD2. CDR3 length equals 14 residues. Germline CDR1 SQVTM, CDR2 ANQGSEA. V was pared by 3 bases and J by 5 bases, with 4 bases of the junction left unmatched. CDR3 coding DNA: TGCAGCGTTGAGGGGCTAGCGGGAGACAATGAGCAGTTCTTC. This codes for CSVEGLAGDNEQFF.

The chain combines TRBV7-9 with TRBJ1-5; D possibly corresponds to TRBD1 (5 bases). The V end was cut by 4 bases, the J end by 4 bases, with 14 bases between. CDR3 length: 15 amino acids. CDR1 SEHNR and CDR2 FQNEAQ come from the germline V gene (reference sequence). The CDR3 loop reads CASSSEDRANQPQHF. CDR3 nucleotide sequence: TGTGCCAGCAGCTCCGAAGACAGAGCAAATCAGCCCCAGCATTTT. Variable domain in full (rest from reference TRBV7-9 and TRBJ1-5): DTGVSQNPRHKITKRGQNVTFRCDPISEHNRLYWYRQTLGQGPEFLTYFQNEAQLEKSRLLSDRFSAERPKGSFSTLEIQRTEQGDSAMYLCASSSEDRANQPQHFGDGTRLSIL.

This chain connects TRBV7-9 to TRBJ1-3; tentative D call: TRBD1 (5 bases). Trimming shortened V by 4 bases and J by 0 bases, and 13 bases separated the two germline ends. Germline V gene sequence: CDR1 SEHNR, CDR2 FQNEAQ (reference sequence). This CDR3 comprises 16 residues. The CDR3 loop reads CASSSPTGASGNTIYF. As DNA, the CDR3 is TGTGCCAGCAGCTCCCCGACCGGGGCCTCTGGAAACACCATATATTTT. Full variable domain (outside the CDR3, taken from reference TRBV7-9 and TRBJ1-3): DTGVSQNPRHKITKRGQNVTFRCDPISEHNRLYWYRQTLGQGPEFLTYFQNEAQLEKSRLLSDRFSAERPKGSFSTLEIQRTEQGDSAMYLCASSSPTGASGNTIYFGEGSWLTVV.

Worth noting for this clone: This specimen includes other DNA sequences encoding the same CDR3. V usage is TRBV27 and J usage is TRBJ2-1; TRBD2 is a possible D gene (6 bases). The V end lost 0 bases, the J end lost 6 bases, and 6 bases lay between the germline ends. Per the germline V gene, CDR1 is MNHEY and CDR2 is SMNVEV (reference sequence). The CDR3 has 13 amino acids. In nucleotides, the CDR3 is TGTGCCAGCAGTTTATCCGGGGGCAATGAGCAGTTCTTC. The encoded protein is CASSLSGGNEQFF.

The J gene is TRBJ2-1, the V gene TRBV10-3, with 11 nucleotides matching TRBD2. Per the germline V gene, CDR1 is ENHRY and CDR2 is SYGVKD. J gave up 6 bases and V 0 bases, and 4 bases lay outside the gene matches. The CDR3 totals 16 residues. The CDR3 reads CAISESGSGRANEQFF. The CDR3 DNA reads as TGTGCCATCAGTGAGTCGGGTAGCGGGAGGGCCAATGAGCAGTTCTTC.

On this clone: Other nucleotide sequences in the sample specify the same CDR3. V gene TRBV29-1 combines with J gene TRBJ2-7, with TRBD1 matching over 8 bases. V trimming: 7 bases; J trimming: 2 bases; junction bases outside the gene matches: 7. The CDR3 totals 13 residues. From germline, CDR1 is SQVTM and CDR2 ANQGSEA. As DNA, the CDR3 is TGCAGCGCCCGGACAGGGCGGACCTACGAGCAGTACTTC. Translation: CSARTGRTYEQYF.

The V call is TRBV29-1, the J call TRBJ1-1; no definite D call. V was clipped by 4 bases and J by 1 base, with 10 bases between them. CDR1 is SQVTM, CDR2 ANQGSEA, per germline. This CDR3 is built from 13 residues. The CDR3 sequence is CSVAYPPNTEAFF. The CDR3 DNA reads TGCAGCGTTGCTTATCCTCCGAACACTGAAGCTTTCTTT. The variable domain in full, with the rest retrieved from reference TRBV29-1 and TRBJ1-1, is SAVISQKPSRDICQRGTSLTIQCQVDSQVTMMFWYRQQPGQSLTLIATANQGSEATYESGFVIDKFPISRPNLTFSTLTVSNMSPEDSSIYLCSVAYPPNTEAFFGQGTRLTVV.

This rearrangement joins TRBV15 to TRBJ1-1; perhaps TRBD1 as D (5 bases). The CDR3 consists of 15 residues. CDR1 and CDR2 from the germline V gene are LNHNV and YYDKDF (reference sequence). Trimming took off 5 bases at V and 5 bases at J, with 18 bases between the two ends. The CDR3 sequence is CATSGGNAGFTEAFF. Here the CDR3 DNA reads TGTGCCACCAGCGGGGGGAACGCTGGCTTTACTGAAGCTTTCTTT.

The rearrangement links TRBV6-5 to TRBJ2-3; 8 nucleotides line up with TRBD1. Germline V gene lookup returns CDR1 MNHEY and CDR2 SVGAGI. This CDR3 has 14 residues. Unmatched junction bases numbered 5, after V lost 6 bases and J lost 3 bases. The CDR3 sequence: CASSSGGWTDTQYF. The CDR3 bases are TGTGCCAGCAGCTCAGGGGGCTGGACAGATACGCAGTATTTT.

The CDR3, as DNA: TGTGCCAGCATGCCTAGGGGACCACAAGAGACCCAGTACTTC. It is translated as CASMPRGPQETQYF. The chain links TRBV27 to TRBJ2-5; TRBD1 or TRBD2 may be the D gene (5 bases each). The CDR3 has 14 residues. Trimming removed 7 bases at V and 2 bases at J, with 14 bases between. Germline V gene data show CDR1 as MNHEY and CDR2 as SMNVEV (reference sequence).

This clone was counted a single time. The chain combines TRBV7-8 with TRBJ2-1, with 13 nucleotides matching TRBD2. After removal of 5 bases from V and 9 bases from J, the junction contained 16 bases not matched to a gene. The CDR3 has 18 residues. In germline, CDR1 is SGHVS, CDR2 FQNEAQ. The CDR3 sequence: CASSADPDGLAGVREQFF. CDR3 nucleotide sequence: TGTGCCAGCAGCGCAGACCCCGACGGACTAGCGGGAGTTCGTGAGCAGTTCTTC. Complete variable domain (other parts from reference TRBV7-8 and TRBJ2-1): GAGVSQSPRYKVAKRGQDVALRCDPISGHVSLFWYQQALGQGPEFLTYFQNEAQLDKSGLPSDRFFAERPEGSVSTLKIQRTQQEDSAVYLCASSADPDGLAGVREQFFGPGTRLTVL.

The J gene is TRBJ1-3, the V gene TRBV6-5; maybe TRBD1 (6 bases). Germline CDR1 MNHEY, CDR2 SVGAGI. The CDR3 totals 14 residues. The germline V and J ends were trimmed by 5 bases and 4 bases, with 12 bases remaining between them. Here the CDR3 reads CASSLGQTGNTIYF. The CDR3 bases are TGTGCCAGCAGTCTTGGACAGACGGGAAACACCATATATTTT.

V is TRBV18 and J is TRBJ2-3; D is perhaps TRBD2 (6 bases). V lost 1 base, J lost 2 bases, and 16 bases lay in between. CDR3 size: 17 residues. Per germline, CDR1 KGHSH and CDR2 LQKENI. The CDR3 sequence: CASSPRSSRGTTDTQYF. For the CDR3, the DNA is TGTGCCAGCTCACCACGAAGTAGTCGGGGGACCACAGATACGCAGTATTTT.

V and J are TRBV11-3 and TRBJ2-3; possible D gene TRBD2, 5 bases. Per germline, CDR1 SGHNT and CDR2 YENEEA. Trimming took off 4 bases at V and 2 bases at J, with 16 bases between the two ends. The CDR3 loop spans 16 amino acids. The CDR3 is CASSSRTRDYTDTQYF. CDR3 sequence (DNA): TGTGCCAGCAGCTCGCGGACGAGGGATTACACAGATACGCAGTATTTT.

The V gene is TRBV9, the J gene TRBJ2-5, with 10 bases fitting TRBD2. The CDR3 runs to 16 residues. CDR1 is SGDLS, CDR2 YYNGEE, per germline. Trimming cost V 3 bases and J 7 bases; bases outside gene matches: 12. DNA of the CDR3: TGTGCCAGCAGCGACCCCCTAGCGGGAGTGGGAGGGACCCAGTACTTC. Its protein is CASSDPLAGVGGTQYF.

This clone has only one observation. A read error may explain this, as a much larger clone is one base away. The genes are TRBV27 and TRBJ2-5, with unresolved D. Per the germline V gene, CDR1 is MNHEY and CDR2 is SMNVEV (reference sequence). The CDR3 is 11 amino acids. Trimming took 2 bases from V and 4 from J, leaving 2 bases between them. The CDR3 protein is CASSLVETQYF. DNA for the CDR3: TGTGCCAGCAGTTTAGTAGAGACCCAGTACTTC.

V usage is TRBV10-2 and J usage is TRBJ2-5; D could derive from TRBD1 or TRBD2 (7 bases each). This CDR3 contains 14 residues. V was trimmed by 4 bases and J by 3 bases, leaving 12 bases between them. Looked up from germline, CDR1 is WSHSY and CDR2 is SAAADI. CDR3 amino acids: CASSGPGGEETQYF. In DNA, the CDR3 is TGCGCCAGCAGTGGGCCAGGGGGGGAAGAGACCCAGTACTTC.

The CDR3 protein is CASSLDPELAGGVDEQFF. The CDR3 nucleotides are TGTGCCAGCAGTTTAGACCCTGAACTAGCGGGAGGAGTGGATGAGCAGTTCTTC. The V and J genes are TRBV28 and TRBJ2-1; 12 nucleotides agree with TRBD2. V lost 2 bases, J lost 8 bases, and 13 bases stayed unmatched. CDR3 length equals 18 residues. Per the germline V gene, CDR1 is MDHEN and CDR2 is SYDVKM.

This clone was counted a single time. The chain employs TRBV28 and TRBJ2-5; D is ambiguous. V dropped 2 bases and J dropped 0 bases, with 10 bases sitting between them. CDR1 MDHEN and CDR2 SYDVKM come from the germline V gene. This CDR3 is 15 amino acids long. The CDR3 DNA is TGTGCCAGCAGTTTAGTTGGGCAAGACCAAGAGACCCAGTACTTC. Translation gives CASSLVGQDQETQYF.

Details on this clone: This may be a read error: a much more frequent sequence differs by one nucleotide. The chain links TRBV6-1 to TRBJ1-5; D uncertain. Germline V CDR1 and CDR2: MNHNS, SASEGT. Trimming took 3 bases from V and 0 from J, leaving 3 bases between them. The CDR3 has 13 residues. The CDR3 bases are TGTGCCAGCAGTGATTCTAGCAATCAGCCCCAGCATTTT. Translation: CASSDSSNQPQHF.